The next 20 T cell receptor beta chains were all read from a single sample in a study of control samples from healthy donors and cancer patients. Method: immunoSEQ multiplex PCR; TCRdb's copy keeps in-frame clones and lacks some. The data contain 97,000 or so clones, about 92% of them singletons. The source material was blood. These receptors were taken from a woman younger than 35 in good health.

The table lists this clone with a count of one. This chain uses TRBV4-2 with TRBJ1-5; 7 nucleotides agree with TRBD1. The CDR3 has 16 amino acids. Germline V gene data show CDR1 as LGHNA and CDR2 as YNFKEQ. The ends lost 1 base at V and 9 bases at J; junction bases unmatched: 12. As DNA, the CDR3 is TGTGCCAGCAGCCAAGGTGACGCTGGCAGGGGGACGCCCCAGCATTTT. As protein: CASSQGDAGRGTPQHF.

This clone was counted once. This chain links TRBV5-6 with TRBJ2-7, with TRBD1 matching 10 bases. The CDR3 runs 13 residues. Germline trimming cut 3 bases from V and 5 bases from J; bases unmatched to any gene: 2. Germline loops: CDR1 SGHDT, CDR2 YYEEEE. CDR3 amino acids: CASSWDRGNEQYF. The CDR3 DNA is TGTGCCAGCAGCTGGGACAGGGGAAACGAGCAGTACTTC.

The chain links TRBV4-2 to TRBJ1-2; TRBD1 might be the D (6 bases). Trimming shortened V by 1 base and J by 6 bases, and 15 bases separated the two germline ends. Germline V gene lookup returns CDR1 LGHNA and CDR2 YNFKEQ. This CDR3 region has 15 residues. The CDR3 is CASSQAQAGTNGYTF. In DNA, the CDR3 is TGTGCCAGCAGCCAAGCCCAGGCAGGGACAAATGGCTACACCTTC.

The V gene is TRBV6-6, the J gene TRBJ1-1, with D possibly TRBD1 on 6 matching bases. This CDR3 has 13 amino acids. Per the germline V gene, CDR1 is MNHNY and CDR2 is SVGAGI (reference sequence). V lost 8 bases, J lost 4 bases, and 14 bases lay in between. The DNA for the CDR3 is TGTGCCAGCCAAGGGGGTCCTTCCACTGAAGCTTTCTTT. Translating gives CASQGGPSTEAFF.

The chain couples TRBV23-1 to TRBJ2-7; D might be TRBD2 (5 bases). TRBV23-1 is classed as an ORF, of uncertain function. Trimming took 3 bases from V and 6 from J, leaving 18 bases between them. The CDR3 length is 15 residues. CDR3 residues: CASSHPGLAPLEQYF. Written as DNA, the CDR3 is TGCGCCAGCAGTCACCCGGGGTTAGCCCCTCTCGAGCAGTACTTC.

Worth noting for this clone: Other DNA sequences in this specimen translate into the identical CDR3. The chain links TRBV5-4 to TRBJ2-5; 8 bases line up with TRBD1. From germline, CDR1 is SGHNT and CDR2 YYREEE (reference sequence). CDR3 length: 15 amino acids. Germline trimming cut 4 bases from V and 1 base from J; bases unmatched to any gene: 6. CDR3 sequence: CASSPGQGGQETQYF. CDR3 in DNA: TGTGCCAGCAGCCCTGGACAGGGTGGCCAAGAGACCCAGTACTTC. The variable domain in full, completed from reference TRBV5-4 and TRBJ2-5, reads ETGVTQSPTHLIKTRGQQVTLRCSSQSGHNTVSWYQQALGQGPQFIFQYYREEENGRGNFPPRFSGLQFPNYSSELNVNALELDDSALYLCASSPGQGGQETQYFGPGTRLLVL.

This clone was observed once. The chain employs TRBV10-1 and TRBJ1-1; D is uncertain. The germline CDR1 and CDR2 sequences are WNHNN and SYGVQD (reference sequence). V lost 5 bases and J lost 2, with 6 bases in between. This CDR3 region has 12 residues. DNA of the CDR3: TGCGCCAGCAGTTCGGATAACACTGAAGCTTTCTTT. The encoded protein is CASSSDNTEAFF.

The chain employs TRBV6-2 or TRBV6-3 and TRBJ2-5, with TRBD2 matching 10 bases. The trim removed 5 bases at V and 5 bases at J, leaving 5 bases unmatched. This CDR3 is 14 amino acids long. CDR1 MNHEY and CDR2 SVGEGT come from the germline V gene. The CDR3 nucleotides read TGTGCCAGCAGTCCCGGGACTAGCGTGGAGACCCAGTACTTC. This gives the protein CASSPGTSVETQYF.

CDR3 sequence: CASSQNQAEQTFSGANVLTF. The CDR3 region has the DNA TGCGCCAGCAGTCAGAATCAGGCGGAACAAACGTTCTCTGGGGCCAACGTCCTGACTTTC. The gene calls are TRBV10-1 and TRBJ2-6, with unresolved D. Trimming removed 5 bases from V and 0 bases from J, with 23 bases in between. Germline V gene lookup returns CDR1 WNHNN and CDR2 SYGVQD (reference sequence). The CDR3 runs to 20 residues.

This clone showed up just a few times. The chain links TRBV10-3 to TRBJ2-7, with 8 bases that match TRBD1. The CDR3 is 15 amino acids. The germline V gene has CDR1 ENHRY and CDR2 SYGVKD. V lost 2 bases, J lost 6 bases, and 9 bases stayed unmatched. DNA of the CDR3: TGTGCCATCAGTGAGCCTGGACAGGGTGGGATCGAGCAGTACTTC. Its translation: CAISEPGQGGIEQYF.

V gene TRBV6-2 or TRBV6-3 combines with J gene TRBJ2-3; D is ambiguous. V was shortened by 2 bases and J by 3 bases, with 6 bases between the two germline ends. Germline V lookup: CDR1 MNHEY, CDR2 SVGEGT. The CDR3 is 13 amino acids. Here the CDR3 reads CASSYVGTDTQYF. CDR3 sequence (DNA): TGTGCCAGCAGTTACGTTGGAACAGATACGCAGTATTTT.

V is TRBV9 and J is TRBJ1-2; D gene unclear. The CDR3 has 11 amino acids. CDR1 is SGDLS, CDR2 YYNGEE, per germline. Trimming took off 4 bases at V and 8 bases at J, with 9 bases between the two ends. Written as DNA, the CDR3 is TGTGCCAGCAGCACACCTCGGGGCTACACCTTC. This gives the protein CASSTPRGYTF.

The chain carries TRBV15 and TRBJ1-5; 7 positions agree with TRBD1. The CDR3 loop spans 16 amino acids. J lost 2 bases, V lost 4 bases, and 8 bases had no gene match. CDR1 is LNHNV, CDR2 YYDKDF, per germline (reference sequence). The CDR3 here is CATSTQTGFGNQPQHF. CDR3 coding DNA: TGTGCCACCAGCACCCAGACAGGGTTTGGCAATCAGCCCCAGCATTTT. Combining the CDR3 with reference TRBV15 and TRBJ1-5 gives the whole variable domain DAMVIQNPRYQVTQFGKPVTLSCSQTLNHNVMYWYQQKSSQAPKLLFHYYDKDFNNEADTPDNFQSRRPNTSFCFLDIRSPGLGDTAMYLCATSTQTGFGNQPQHFGDGTRLSIL.

The rearrangement joins TRBV2 to TRBJ2-1; D gene ambiguous. Looked up from germline, CDR1 is SNHLY and CDR2 is FYNNEI. The CDR3 covers 14 residues. Between the trimmed V and J ends, which lost 1 base and 0 bases, there was a span of 4 bases. This chain's CDR3 is CASSEVVSYNEQFF. CDR3 bases: TGTGCCAGCAGTGAAGTAGTCTCCTACAATGAGCAGTTCTTC.

The chain couples TRBV6-1 to TRBJ1-5, with no clear D. The CDR3 spans 14 residues. Germline assignment: CDR1 MNHNS and CDR2 SASEGT. Trimming took off 3 bases at V and 6 bases at J, with 12 bases between the two ends. The CDR3 spells CASSEYGYGQPQHF. The DNA of the CDR3 is TGTGCCAGCAGTGAGTACGGGTATGGTCAGCCCCAGCATTTT.

The chain combines TRBV6-5 with TRBJ2-1; D is ambiguous. V lost 7 bases and J 0 bases, leaving 10 bases between the germline ends. The CDR3 spans 14 residues. Germline V gene lookup returns CDR1 MNHEY and CDR2 SVGAGI. In DNA, the CDR3 is TGTGCCAGCATATCCGTTAGCTCCTACAATGAGCAGTTCTTC. As protein: CASISVSSYNEQFF.

The genes are TRBV3-1 (or the pseudogene TRBV3-2) and TRBJ2-7; D might be TRBD1 (6 bases). Germline CDR1 LGHDT, CDR2 YNNKEL (reference sequence). The CDR3 runs to 13 residues. The V end was cut by 6 bases, the J end by 5 bases, with 14 bases between. The DNA of the CDR3 is TGTGCCAGCAGTTCTTCTCAGGGGAACGAGCAGTACTTC. Its translation is CASSSSQGNEQYF.

The chain couples TRBV5-3 to TRBJ2-7, with unresolved D. TRBV5-3 is an ORF for which the function is uncertain. There are 13 residues in the CDR3. The germline V and J ends were trimmed by 4 bases and 1 base, with 9 bases remaining between them. The CDR3 protein is CARSPDRSYEQYF. DNA for the CDR3: TGTGCCAGAAGCCCGGACCGATCCTACGAGCAGTACTTC.

As for this clone: The junction and the germline gene differ at one end; a read error may be behind it. This chain links TRBV28 with TRBJ2-1, with 9 nucleotides matching TRBD2. The CDR3 is made up of 14 amino acids. Germline CDR1 reads MDHEN; CDR2 reads SYDVKM. CDR3 DNA: TGTGCCAGCAGTTTAGGCGGGGGGGCAAATGAGCAATTCTTC. This gives the protein CASSLGGGANEQFF.

In this sample, this clone turned up a few times. The V call is TRBV24-1, the J call TRBJ1-1; 7 nucleotides match TRBD1. The CDR3 length is 14 residues. Trimming took 7 bases from V and 3 from J; bases not matched to a gene: 7. CDR1 and CDR2 from the germline V gene are KGHDR and SFDVKD. CDR3 in amino acids: CATSRQGDDTEAFF. CDR3 in DNA: TGTGCCACCAGCCGACAGGGAGACGACACTGAAGCTTTCTTT.